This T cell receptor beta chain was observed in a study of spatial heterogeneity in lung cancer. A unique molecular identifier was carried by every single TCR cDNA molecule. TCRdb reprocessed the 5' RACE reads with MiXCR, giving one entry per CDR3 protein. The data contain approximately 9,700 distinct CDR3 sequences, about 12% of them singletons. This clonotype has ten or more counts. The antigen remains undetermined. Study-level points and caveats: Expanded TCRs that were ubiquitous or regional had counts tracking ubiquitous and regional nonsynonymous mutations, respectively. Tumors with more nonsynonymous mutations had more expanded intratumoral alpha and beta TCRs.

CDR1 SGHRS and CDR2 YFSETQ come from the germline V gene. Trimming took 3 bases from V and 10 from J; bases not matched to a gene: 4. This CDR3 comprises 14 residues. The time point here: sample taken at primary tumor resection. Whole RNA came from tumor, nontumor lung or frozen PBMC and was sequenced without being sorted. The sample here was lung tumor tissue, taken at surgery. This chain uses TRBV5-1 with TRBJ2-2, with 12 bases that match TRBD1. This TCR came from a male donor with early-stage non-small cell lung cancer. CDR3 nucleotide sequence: TGCGCCAGCAGCTCGGGGACAGGGGGCGAGGAGCTGTTTTTT. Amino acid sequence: CASSSGTGGEELFF.